The 23 T cell receptor delta chains below were found in one sample sequenced in a study of gamma-delta chains in newborns, infants, children. TCRdb reprocessed the reads through CATT. The profile shows just under 9,500 delta-chain clones, approximately 22% of them singletons. Sequenced input: blood. These receptors all come from a child who was a newborn, infant or young child, either healthy, febrile or measles-vaccinated (not recorded which).

Remarks on this clone: This may arise from a read error, as a much more abundant clone is one base away. This specimen includes other DNA sequences encoding the same CDR3. The rearrangement uses TRDV2 and TRDJ1; 8 bases are a match to TRDD3. Looked up from germline, CDR1 is GEAIGNYY and CDR2 is EKD. The CDR3 has 13 amino acids. Here the CDR3 reads CAGDRLGDTKLIF. The DNA for the CDR3 is TGTGCCGGTGACAGGCTGGGGGACACCAAACTCATCTTT.

As to this clone: One base separates it from a far larger clone, so it is likely a read error. At the DNA level, this CDR3 is encoded by other sequences in the same sample as well. The chain has TRDV2 and TRDJ3; 12 nucleotides align to TRDD3. The CDR3 contains 18 residues. The germline V gene has CDR1 GEAIGNYY and CDR2 EKD. The CDR3 nucleotides read TGTGCCTGTGACTCCGCTGGGGGATACGCCTGGGACACGCGACAGATGTTTTTC. It encodes CACDSAGGYAWDTRQMFF.

This clone showed up just a few times. This sequence joins TRDV1 and TRDJ1; 12 bases agree with TRDD3. The CDR3 is made up of 23 amino acids. Germline loops: CDR1 TSWWSYY, CDR2 QGS. Trimming removed 1 base from V and 0 bases from J; junction bases left unmatched: 21. Here the CDR3 DNA reads TGTGCTCTTGGGGAACGGCTCATCCCCCCACTACTGGGGGATACTCTGTACACCGATAAACTCATCTTT. As protein: CALGERLIPPLLGDTLYTDKLIF.

The chain carries TRDV2 and TRDJ1; possible D gene TRDD3, 6 bases. In germline, CDR1 is GEAIGNYY, CDR2 EKD. V was shortened by 3 bases and J by 3 bases, with 28 bases between the two germline ends. The CDR3 is 19 amino acids. This CDR3 reads CACDSLGYGGSVGADKLIF. As DNA, the CDR3 is TGTGCCTGTGACTCACTCGGCTATGGGGGCTCCGTTGGGGCCGATAAACTCATCTTT.

The J gene was recorded as TRDJ1; no V gene was called; the table's D call, TRDD3, has no DNA check behind it. The CDR3 runs 16 residues. CDR3: CARVTGGYKNTDKLIF. The CDR3 DNA reads as TGTGCCAGGGTTACTGGGGGATACAAAAACACCGATAAACTCATCTTT.

This clone was seen more than once but under ten times. A much larger clonotype is one base distant, so this may be a read error. The chain combines TRDV2 with TRDJ1; 9 bases agree with TRDD3. The CDR3 is 23 amino acids. CDR1 is GEAIGNYY, CDR2 EKD, per germline. CDR3 sequence: CACDKLPGIRESSDAPYTDRLIF. CDR3 coding DNA: TGTGCCTGTGACAAACTACCGGGGATACGCGAGTCGTCGGATGCCCCGTACACCGATAGACTCATCTTT.

In its sample, this clone was seen a few times. Other DNA sequences of this sample code for an identical CDR3. V gene TRDV1 combines with J gene TRDJ1, with 12 bases fitting TRDD3. Per the germline V gene, CDR1 is TSWWSYY and CDR2 is QGS. Germline trimming cut 6 bases from V and 0 bases from J; bases unmatched to any gene: 20. This CDR3 contains 21 residues. The CDR3 loop is CALGPPLQIWGIRLNTDKLIF. CDR3 bases: TGTGCTCTTGGACCACCGCTCCAGATCTGGGGGATACGCCTAAACACCGATAAACTCATCTTT.

The genes are TRDV2 and TRDJ1, with 8 nucleotides matching TRDD3. The CDR3 loop spans 17 amino acids. The trim removed 1 base at V and 3 bases at J, leaving 12 bases unmatched. The germline V gene has CDR1 GEAIGNYY and CDR2 EKD. CDR3: CACDTITGGPRADKLIF. In nucleotides, the CDR3 is TGTGCCTGTGACACGATTACTGGGGGGCCCCGGGCCGATAAACTCATCTTT.

This rearrangement joins TRDV2 to TRDJ1, with 9 bases matching TRDD3. The CDR3 runs to 14 residues. Looked up from germline, CDR1 is GEAIGNYY and CDR2 is EKD. The trim removed 0 bases at V and 4 bases at J, leaving 2 bases unmatched. CDR3 sequence reads: CACDTVLGDDKLIF. The DNA for the CDR3 is TGTGCCTGTGACACCGTACTGGGGGACGATAAACTCATCTTT.

This clone was detected only a few times. Germline and junction disagree at one end, which may indicate a read error. The chain links TRDV2 to TRDJ1; 9 bases align to TRDD3. CDR3 length equals 21 residues. Looked up from germline, CDR1 is GEAIGNYY and CDR2 is EKD. The CDR3: CACDTVDSLGDRLTYTDKPIF. For the CDR3, the DNA is TGTGCCTGTGACACCGTAGACTCACTGGGGGACCGCCTGACGTACACCGATAAACCCATCTTT.

The CDR3 is CACDTAEGDRRSWDTRQMFF. The DNA for the CDR3 is TGTGCCTGTGACACCGCCGAGGGGGATAGGCGCTCCTGGGACACCCGACAGATGTTTTTC. The J gene is TRDJ3, the V gene TRDV2, with 8 bases aligning to TRDD3. V was clipped by 0 bases and J by 0 bases; unmatched bases: 9. The length of the CDR3 is 20 residues. Per the germline V gene, CDR1 is GEAIGNYY and CDR2 is EKD.

The rearrangement links TRDV2 to TRDJ3; 10 nucleotides match TRDD3. The trim removed 0 bases at V and 0 bases at J, leaving 13 bases unmatched. The CDR3 contains 22 residues. From germline, CDR1 is GEAIGNYY and CDR2 EKD. For the CDR3, the DNA is TGTGCCTGTGACACCGTTCCTACTGGGGGATCTGTAGGCTCCTGGGACACCCGACAGATGTTTTTC. Translation: CACDTVPTGGSVGSWDTRQMFF.

This clone qualifies as medium-sized (0.01 to 0.1%). CDR3 sequence (DNA): TGTGCCTGTGACACTTTGGGGAACACCGATAAACTCATCTTT. Protein sequence: CACDTLGNTDKLIF. This chain joins TRDV2 and TRDJ1, with a tentative D call TRDD3 (5 bases). CDR1 is GEAIGNYY and CDR2 is EKD in the germline V gene. V lost 1 base and J 0 bases, leaving 8 bases between the germline ends. This CDR3 contains 14 residues.

This clone was recorded a few times. This chain connects TRDV2 to TRDJ1, with 12 bases lining up with TRDD3. The CDR3 has 18 residues. The germline V gene has CDR1 GEAIGNYY and CDR2 EKD. V was pared by 0 bases and J by 1 base, with 8 bases of the junction left unmatched. CDR3 amino acids: CACDTLTGGYSFTDKLIF. CDR3 DNA: TGTGCCTGTGACACCCTTACTGGGGGATACTCATTCACCGATAAACTCATCTTT.

This clone was counted only a few times. The chain carries TRDV2 and TRDJ3; 8 bases match TRDD3. The trim removed 0 bases at V and 4 bases at J, leaving 13 bases unmatched. Germline V lookup: CDR1 GEAIGNYY, CDR2 EKD. The CDR3 contains 20 residues. The CDR3 sequence: CACDTVLGDTPSWDTRQMFF. DNA of the CDR3: TGTGCCTGTGACACCGTTCTAGGGGATACTCCTTCGTGGGACACCCGACAGATGTTTTTC.

This clone was detected a few times. This chain connects TRDV2 to TRDJ3; no definite D call. V gave up 0 bases and J gave up 0 bases, with 14 bases separating them. The CDR3 is 19 amino acids. Germline V gene lookup returns CDR1 GEAIGNYY and CDR2 EKD. CDR3 amino acids: CACDTVLQSVSWDTRQMFF. The DNA of the CDR3 is TGTGCCTGTGACACCGTACTTCAATCCGTCTCCTGGGACACCCGACAGATGTTTTTC.

The gene calls are TRDV2 and TRDJ1, with 12 positions matching TRDD3. The V segment lost 0 bases and the J segment 6 bases; nucleotides outside the gene matches: 19. Germline CDR1 is GEAIGNYY and CDR2 is EKD. This CDR3 is 20 amino acids long. This chain's CDR3 is CACDTVGLGDTFTVINKLIF. The CDR3 DNA reads TGTGCCTGTGACACCGTTGGACTGGGGGATACATTTACTGTTATCAATAAACTCATCTTT.

Of note for this clone: At one of its ends the junction is not consistent with the germline gene, which may arise from a read error. This chain uses TRDV2 with TRDJ3; TRDD3 matches 9 bases. Germline assignment: CDR1 GEAIGNYY and CDR2 EKD. The CDR3 covers 18 residues. The CDR3 spells CACDGMGDSSWGTRQMFF. CDR3 nucleotide sequence: TGTGCCTGTGACGGAATGGGGGATAGCTCCTGGGGCACCCGACAGATGTTTTTC.

Remarks on this clone: A much larger clone sits a single nucleotide away, making a read error possible. Other DNA sequences in the sample encode the same CDR3. Here the CDR3 reads CACDRLTQSSWDTRQMFF. The CDR3, as DNA: TGTGCCTGTGACAGACTCACTCAGAGCTCCTGGGACACCCGACAGATGTTTTTC. This rearrangement joins TRDV2 to TRDJ3; unclear D gene. Germline lookup yields CDR1 GEAIGNYY and CDR2 EKD. V dropped 2 bases and J dropped 0 bases, with 13 bases sitting between them. CDR3 length: 18 residues.

This clone was found a few times. The CDR3 loop reads CACDAILGDPHTDKLIF. The CDR3, as DNA: TGTGCCTGTGACGCCATACTGGGGGATCCCCACACCGATAAACTCATCTTT. The V and J genes are TRDV2 and TRDJ1, with 10 bases matching TRDD3. Germline trimming cut 3 bases from V and 0 bases from J; bases unmatched to any gene: 9. CDR3 length equals 17 residues. Germline CDR1 is GEAIGNYY and CDR2 is EKD.

In its sample, this clone was seen a few times. The chain has TRDV2 and TRDJ1; TRDD3 aligns across 11 bases. The V and J ends lost 0 bases and 2 bases, in that order; junction bases with no gene match: 10. There are 18 residues in the CDR3. CDR1 and CDR2 from the germline V gene are GEAIGNYY and EKD. In nucleotides, the CDR3 is TGTGCCTGTGACACCCTTGGGGGATACGCGCCCCTAACCGATAAACTCATCTTT. This sequence encodes CACDTLGGYAPLTDKLIF.

With respect to this clone: Relative to the germline gene, one junction end is altered; a read error may explain this. The rearrangement joins TRDV2 to TRDJ3; 8 nucleotides line up with TRDD3. The CDR3 has 19 amino acids. CDR1 GEAIGNYY and CDR2 EKD come from the germline V gene. Here the CDR3 reads CACVMLGETDSWDPRQMFF. CDR3 DNA sequence: TGTGCCTGTGTTATGCTGGGGGAGACCGACTCCTGGGACCCCCGACAGATGTTTTTC.

Details on this clone: This may be a read error, as it is one base from a much larger clone. This chain uses TRDV2 with TRDJ1, with TRDD3 matching 11 bases. This CDR3 contains 15 residues. CDR1 is GEAIGNYY, CDR2 EKD, per germline. The CDR3 sequence: CACFLLGDRDDQLIF. The CDR3 DNA is TGTGCCTGTTTCCTACTGGGGGATAGGGACGATCAACTCATCTTT.